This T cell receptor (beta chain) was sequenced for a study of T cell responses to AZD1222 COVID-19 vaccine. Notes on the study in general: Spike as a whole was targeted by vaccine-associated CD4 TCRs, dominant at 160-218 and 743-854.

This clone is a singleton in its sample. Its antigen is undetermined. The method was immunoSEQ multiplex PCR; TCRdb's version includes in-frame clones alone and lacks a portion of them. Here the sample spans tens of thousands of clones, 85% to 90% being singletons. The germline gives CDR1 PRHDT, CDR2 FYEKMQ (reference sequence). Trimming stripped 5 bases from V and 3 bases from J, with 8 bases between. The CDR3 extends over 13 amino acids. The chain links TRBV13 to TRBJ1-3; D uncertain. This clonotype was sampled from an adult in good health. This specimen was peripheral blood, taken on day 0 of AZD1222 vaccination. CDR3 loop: CASSLGDGNTIYF. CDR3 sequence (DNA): TGTGCCAGCAGCCTCGGCGATGGAAACACCATATATTTT.